These 7 T cell receptor beta chains were sequenced from one sample in a study of cytomegalovirus exposure and HLA in healthy donors. The PCR ran on 60 Vbeta and 13 Jbeta primers. Measured with immunoSEQ multiplex PCR; TCRdb has only the in-frame clones, and not every one. This table holds approximately 120,000 clones, approximately 87% found once. Input material: PBMCs. All receptors derive from a young man in good health and CMV-seropositive.

The chain combines TRBV7-2 with TRBJ2-5; 8 bases are a match to TRBD1. The better agreement between TRBJ2-7 and the DNA end casts doubt on the J call. Germline CDR1 and CDR2: SGHTA and FQGNSA. The CDR3 has 14 amino acids. CDR3 sequence (DNA): TGTGCCAGCAGCTTGGGACAGGCCAAGGACGAGCAGTACTTC. It yields the protein CASSLGQAKDEQYF.

The V call is TRBV6-1, the J call TRBJ2-7, with TRBD1 identical over 8 bases. This CDR3 region has 14 residues. The germline V gene has CDR1 MNHNS and CDR2 SASEGT. The V gene end was trimmed by 6 bases and the J gene end by 3 bases; junction bases not matched to a gene: 7. CDR3 DNA sequence: TGTGCCAGCAGGACCGGACAGGGTTTCTACGAGCAGTACTTC. This gives the protein CASRTGQGFYEQYF.

The table lists this clone with a few counts. This sample also contains other DNA sequences that code for the same CDR3. The J gene is TRBJ2-1, the V gene TRBV5-1; D is uncertain. Trimming pared 4 bases from V and 0 bases from J, leaving 11 bases between. The CDR3 extends over 15 amino acids. The germline gives CDR1 SGHRS, CDR2 YFSETQ. This CDR3 is CASSLDGGSYNEQFF. The CDR3 nucleotides read TGCGCCAGCAGCCTGGACGGTGGCTCCTACAATGAGCAGTTCTTC.

The rearrangement links TRBV29-1 to TRBJ2-7, with TRBD1 as a possible D gene (7 bases). Germline V gene lookup returns CDR1 SQVTM and CDR2 ANQGSEA. Trimming took off 4 bases at V and 3 bases at J, with 13 bases between the two ends. CDR3 length equals 13 residues. In DNA form, the CDR3 reads TGCAGCGTTGCAGGGGGGATGGGCTACGAGCAGTACTTC. Protein: CSVAGGMGYEQYF.

The chain carries TRBV27 and TRBJ2-7, with 7 nucleotides matching TRBD1. In germline, CDR1 is MNHEY, CDR2 SMNVEV (reference sequence). Trimming took 2 bases from V and 2 from J; bases not matched to a gene: 6. The CDR3 is 15 residues long. The CDR3 sequence is CASSLKDRVPYEQYF. The CDR3 bases are TGTGCCAGCAGTTTAAAAGACAGGGTCCCCTACGAGCAGTACTTC.

V gene TRBV9 combines with J gene TRBJ2-4, with 11 bases identical to TRBD2. V gave up 0 bases and J gave up 8 bases; unmatched junction bases: 7. This CDR3 is built from 16 residues. Germline-derived CDR1 and CDR2 are SGDLS and YYNGEE. Written as DNA, the CDR3 is TGTGCCAGCAGCGTAGAGATAGCGGGGGGGCCGGACATTCAGTACTTC. This gives the protein CASSVEIAGGPDIQYF.

V usage is TRBV7-9 and J usage is TRBJ2-2; D not resolved. Trimming shortened V by 4 bases and J by 1 base, and 19 bases separated the two germline ends. This CDR3 contains 18 residues. Per germline, CDR1 SEHNR and CDR2 FQNEAQ (reference sequence). CDR3 coding DNA: TGTGCCAGCAGCTCAACCTTTTCATACCAGATGAACACCGGGGAGCTGTTTTTT. Amino acid sequence: CASSSTFSYQMNTGELFF.